This paragraph reports one TCR beta chain. Distinct nucleotide sequences in the sample also encode this CDR3. Germline V gene data show CDR1 as LGHNA and CDR2 as YNFKEQ. The CDR3 length is 14 residues. With 2 bases removed from V and 1 base from J, the gap between germline ends came to 8 bases. The data stem from a study of blood T cell repertoires in COVID-19. The wider study: T cells, B-cell-depleted T cells, or PBMCs supplied cDNA or gDNA.

Libraries were prepared by immunoSEQ multiplex PCR; TCRdb keeps only in-frame clonotypes and omits some of them. Of around 280,000 clones in the sample, 85% are singletons; the top ten hold around 4.5%. The rearrangement uses TRBV4-2 and TRBJ2-5; the D is unclear. Sequenced sample: peripheral blood. This receptor was identified in a woman aged 45-59 years with active or convalescent COVID-19. The CDR3 reads CASSQRRSQETQYF. The CDR3 DNA sequence: TGTGCCAGCAGCCAAAGGCGGTCCCAAGAGACCCAGTACTTC.